Reported below is one T cell receptor (beta chain). What it recognizes is unknown. The data belong to a study of OX40 agonist ivuxolimab in advanced cancers. Whole-study results and caveats: There were also nonresponders showing low normalized T-cell clonal expansion.

The CDR3 is 16 amino acids. Germline CDR1 is KGHSH and CDR2 is LQKENI. The V gene end was trimmed by 4 bases and the J gene end by 0 bases; junction bases not matched to a gene: 4. Repertoires were generated with immunoSEQ multiplex PCR, while TCRdb's copy carries only in-frame clones and drops some. The data contain about 79,000 clones, more than 65% of them seen just once; the ten biggest clones take up approximately 4.5%. The receptor's source is an adult with an advanced solid tumor such as melanoma, head and neck, liver or kidney cancer. V is TRBV18 and J is TRBJ1-1, with 11 positions matching TRBD1. Sequencing was performed on CD4+ or CD8+ T cells sorted from blood, taken in a trial of the OX40 agonist ivuxolimab. DNA of the CDR3: TGTGCCAGCTCACTTGGGACAGGGGGAATGAACACTGAAGCTTTCTTT. This gives the protein CASSLGTGGMNTEAFF.